This TCR beta chain was documented in a study of blood T cell repertoires in COVID-19. Turning to the study itself: COVID-19 samples, acute and convalescent, were from the United States, Italy and Spain. The cDNA or gDNA used as material had been derived from T cells, B-cell-depleted T cells, or PBMCs.

Using immunoSEQ multiplex PCR, the repertoire was profiled, and TCRdb retains in-frame clones only, with some absent. The sample holds 97,000 or so clones, roughly 81% seen once. From germline, CDR1 is SGHAT and CDR2 FQNNGV. The V end was cut by 0 bases, the J end by 3 bases, with 12 bases between. CDR3 length equals 15 residues. The chain is built from TRBV11-2 and TRBJ2-7, with no clear D. The receptor was derived from a man between 40 and 49 years old with active or convalescent COVID-19. Input material: peripheral blood. The CDR3 region has the DNA TGTGCCAGCAGCTTAGAGCACGGGTCGGGCTACGAGCAGTACTTC. Its protein product is CASSLEHGSGYEQYF. The variable domain in full, with the rest retrieved from reference TRBV11-2 and TRBJ2-7, is EAGVAQSPRYKIIEKRQSVAFWCNPISGHATLYWYQQILGQGPKLLIQFQNNGVVDDSQLPKDRFSAERLKGVDSTLKIQPAKLEDSAVYLCASSLEHGSGYEQYFGPGTRLTVT.